The entry below gives a single T cell receptor (beta chain) sequence along with its context. Its antigen is not identified. Researchers used the Oncomine TCR Beta short-read assay to sequence DNA from cultured CD4+ T cells. TCRdb independently ran MiXCR on the PCR reads; one entry per CDR3 protein. The repertoire holds fewer than 18,000 distinct CDR3 sequences, 53% seen once, with approximately 10% in the top ten. The junction had 6 bases not matched to a gene; V was cut back by 5 bases and J by 4 bases. This CDR3 has 14 residues. Germline V gene data show CDR1 as SGHNT and CDR2 as YYREEE (reference sequence). Treatment: approximately nine-day PBMC culture with coronavirus spike peptide pools or control peptides (ViraFEST assay). When 10 days of culture had elapsed, CD4+ T cells were isolated by negative selection. This sample is part of a study of vaccination and CD4 T cells after COVID-19. Background on the study: Following dose two, a median around 69 days (range 14 to 241) passed before post-vaccine samples were taken. Each control culture was treated with a CEFX pool, an HIV-1 Nef pool, or no peptide.

Study-wide results and caveats: Spike mono-reactivity was shown by 304 of 307 vaccine-specific clones in convalescent patients.

The receptor was isolated from a human donor who had recovered from COVID-19. This chain links TRBV5-4 with TRBJ1-3; 7 nucleotides line up with TRBD1. Source material: CD4+ T cells from blood, cultured in vitro. DNA of the CDR3: TGTGCCAGCAGGAATACAGGGGTCGGAAACACCATATATTTT. Protein sequence: CASRNTGVGNTIYF.